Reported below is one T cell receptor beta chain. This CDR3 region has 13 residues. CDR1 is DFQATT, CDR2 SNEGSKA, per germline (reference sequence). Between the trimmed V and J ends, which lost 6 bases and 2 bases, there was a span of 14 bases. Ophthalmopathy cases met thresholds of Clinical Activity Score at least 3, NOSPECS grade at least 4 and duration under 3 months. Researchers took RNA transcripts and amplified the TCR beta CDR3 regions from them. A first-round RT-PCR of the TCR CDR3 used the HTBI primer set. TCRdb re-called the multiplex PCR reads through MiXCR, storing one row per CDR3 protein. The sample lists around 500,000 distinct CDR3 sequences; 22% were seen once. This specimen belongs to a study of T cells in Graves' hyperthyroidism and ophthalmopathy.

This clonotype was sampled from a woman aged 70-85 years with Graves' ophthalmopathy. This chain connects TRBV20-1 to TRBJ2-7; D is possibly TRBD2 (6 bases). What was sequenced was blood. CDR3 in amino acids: CSASGGGTYEQYF. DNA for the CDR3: TGCAGTGCCAGTGGGGGAGGAACCTACGAGCAGTACTTC.